This TCR beta chain was sequenced in a study of memory CD4+ T cells and cytomegalovirus serostatus. Original analysis: After removing out-of-frame reads, approximately 2 million distinct TCRbeta sequences remained. Produced via immunoSEQ multiplex PCR; TCRdb's table is partial and in-frame only. For V, J and clone size, that table is used; D and trimming come from the DNA. This sample yields over 65,000 clones, of which 76% are seen a single time; roughly 4.7% belongs to the top ten. There are 15 residues in the CDR3. Trimming cost V 3 bases and J 3 bases, with 12 bases left between them. The V gene's germline CDR1 is MGHRA and CDR2 YSYEKL. The sort gate was single viable CD3+CD4+CD8-CD45RO+ cells for memory CD4+ T cells. Positive selection with CD4 microbeads enriched total CD4+ T cells.

This TCR came from an adult in good health and CMV-seropositive. Sequenced sample: memory CD4+ T cells from blood. The gene calls are TRBV4-1 and TRBJ2-1; D is uncertain. The CDR3 loop reads CASSHLYGGYNEQFF. CDR3 nucleotides: TGCGCCAGCAGCCACCTTTACGGCGGCTACAATGAGCAGTTCTTC.